These 21 T cell receptor beta chains were all obtained from the same sample, sequenced in a study of shared clonotypes between healthy human individuals. Generated by immunoSEQ multiplex PCR, the TCRdb table keeps only in-frame clones and is missing some. The data contain roughly 1,100,000 clones, around 76% of them singletons. Sequenced: memory CD4+ T cells sorted from blood. This sample's subset: CD45RA-negative fraction. The receptors shown here come from a man in his late teens or twenties in good health.

The genes are TRBV7-3 and TRBJ1-1, with TRBD1 as a possible D gene (6 bases). The V gene's germline CDR1 is SGHTA and CDR2 FQGTGA. Trimming cost V 5 bases and J 4 bases, with 14 bases left between them. The CDR3 runs 14 residues. The CDR3 DNA reads as TGTGCCAGCAGCCCGACAAGGGGGGGCACTGAAGCTTTCTTT. The encoded protein is CASSPTRGGTEAFF. The full variable domain, completed using reference TRBV7-3 and TRBJ1-1, is GAGVSQTPSNKVTEKGKYVELRCDPISGHTALYWYRQSLGQGPEFLIYFQGTGAADDSGLPNDRFFAVRPEGSVSTLKIQRTERGDSAVYLCASSPTRGGTEAFFGQGTRLTVV.

In regard to this clone: This may come from a read error, since a much larger clone is one base off. The sample has other DNA sequences that encode this CDR3 too. This sequence joins TRBV30 and TRBJ1-6; TRBD1 matches 8 bases. CDR1 is GTSNPN, CDR2 SVGIG, per germline (reference sequence). The CDR3 runs 16 residues. The CDR3 loop is CAWNPSDRGNSSPHHF. CDR3 sequence (DNA): TGTGCCTGGAATCCCAGCGACAGGGGAAATTCCTCACCCCACCATTTT.

This clone has only a few counts. The J gene is TRBJ2-1, the V gene TRBV27; D not resolved. Germline CDR1 and CDR2: MNHEY and SMNVEV (reference sequence). The CDR3 runs to 13 residues. V shed 1 base and J shed 7 bases, with 8 bases lying between them. CDR3: CASSLFQRNEQFF. The CDR3 coding sequence is TGTGCCAGCAGTTTATTCCAGAGGAATGAGCAGTTCTTC.

This chain links TRBV19 with TRBJ1-2; 9 bases map to TRBD1. V was clipped by 1 base and J by 9 bases; unmatched bases: 12. The CDR3 sequence is 16 residues long. Per germline, CDR1 LNHDA and CDR2 SQIVND (reference sequence). CDR3 DNA: TGTGCCAGTAGTATAGCGGGACAGGGCCTCTCAGGAAGCTACACCTTC. Translated, it gives CASSIAGQGLSGSYTF. The variable domain in full, completed from reference TRBV19 and TRBJ1-2, reads DGGITQSPKYLFRKEGQNVTLSCEQNLNHDAMYWYRQDPGQGLRLIYYSQIVNDFQKGDIAEGYSVSREKKESFPLTVTSAQKNPTAFYLCASSIAGQGLSGSYTFGSGTRLTVV.

This chain connects TRBV2 to TRBJ2-7, with TRBD1 matching 7 bases. CDR3 length: 15 amino acids. Germline V gene data show CDR1 as SNHLY and CDR2 as FYNNEI. The J segment lost 2 bases and the V segment lost 2 bases, leaving 6 bases of the junction unmatched. The CDR3 bases are TGTGCCAGCAGTGAACAGGGGGTCACTACCTACGAGCAGTACTTC. Translating gives CASSEQGVTTYEQYF. Full variable domain (missing parts from reference TRBV2 and TRBJ2-7): EPEVTQTPSHQVTQMGQEVILRCVPISNHLYFYWYRQILGQKVEFLVSFYNNEISEKSEIFDDQFSVERPDGSNFTLKIRSTKLEDSAMYFCASSEQGVTTYEQYFGPGTRLTVT.

About this clone: The sample has other DNA sequences that encode this CDR3 too. The chain uses TRBV7-2 and TRBJ2-2, with D perhaps assigned TRBD1 or TRBD2 (5 bases each). V was trimmed by 3 bases and J by 0 bases, leaving 8 bases between them. The CDR3 runs to 15 residues. Germline V gene data show CDR1 as SGHTA and CDR2 as FQGNSA. The CDR3 loop is CASSLGRANTGELFF. The DNA for the CDR3 is TGTGCCAGCAGCTTGGGACGGGCGAACACCGGGGAGCTGTTTTTT.

The CDR3 DNA sequence: TGCAGCGTTCAACGCCAGGGGCTGGGGGAGACCCAGTACTTC. It is translated as CSVQRQGLGETQYF. The chain recombines TRBV29-1 with TRBJ2-5; a weak D match, TRBD1 (6 bases). Trimming pared 5 bases from V and 5 bases from J, leaving 18 bases between. Germline V lookup: CDR1 SQVTM, CDR2 ANQGSEA. This CDR3 contains 14 residues.

Regarding this clone: At one end, the junction sequence differs from germline, possibly due to a read error. J is TRBJ1-1 and V is TRBV7-7; 11 bases are a match to TRBD1. The V gene's germline CDR1 is SSHAT and CDR2 FNYEAQ (reference sequence). The CDR3 loop spans 17 amino acids. The CDR3 sequence is CASSLGDRGNMNTEAFF. The DNA of the CDR3 is TGTGCTAGCAGCTTAGGGGACAGGGGGAATATGAACACTGAAGCTTTCTTT.

This rearrangement joins TRBV27 to TRBJ2-2, with no clear D. The CDR3 covers 15 residues. With 6 bases removed from V and 2 bases from J, the gap between germline ends came to 13 bases. Per germline, CDR1 MNHEY and CDR2 SMNVEV (reference sequence). CDR3 sequence (DNA): TGTGCCAGCAGAAGGCGGCAGGTTAACACCGGGGAGCTGTTTTTT. It yields the protein CASRRRQVNTGELFF.

In its sample, this clone was seen a few times. This chain uses TRBV6-6 with TRBJ2-3; TRBD1 is a possible D gene (5 bases). Trimming took 7 bases from V and 2 from J, leaving 16 bases between them. This CDR3 is built from 15 residues. CDR1 and CDR2 from the germline V gene are MNHNY and SVGAGI (reference sequence). The CDR3 here is CASTKIGRVTDTQYF. CDR3 DNA sequence: TGTGCCAGCACTAAGATAGGCAGGGTCACAGATACGCAGTATTTT.

As concerns this clone: At the DNA level, this CDR3 is encoded by other sequences in the same sample as well. As DNA, the CDR3 is TGTGCCAGCTCACCAATAGGGGCCAACACTGAAGCTTTCTTT. It encodes CASSPIGANTEAFF. The rearrangement uses TRBV18 and TRBJ1-1, with D maybe TRBD1 (5 bases). Germline CDR1 reads KGHSH; CDR2 reads LQKENI. V gave up 2 bases and J gave up 2 bases, with 9 bases separating them. The CDR3 runs 14 residues.

The V call is TRBV30, the J call TRBJ2-7; D possibly corresponds to TRBD2 (6 bases). The CDR3 has 15 amino acids. Per germline, CDR1 GTSNPN and CDR2 SVGIG (reference sequence). V lost 5 bases to trimming and J lost 2 bases, with 19 bases between them. In DNA, the CDR3 is TGTGCCTGGGCCCCCCCCTCTAGCGCGGCCTACGAGCAGTACTTC. Amino acids: CAWAPPSSAAYEQYF.

V gene TRBV27 combines with J gene TRBJ2-1; D perhaps matches TRBD2 (5 bases). V was cut by 0 bases and J by 9 bases, with 9 bases left in between. This CDR3 has 13 amino acids. CDR1 is MNHEY, CDR2 SMNVEV, per germline (reference sequence). The CDR3 spells CASSLSRVSEQFF. The CDR3 region has the DNA TGTGCCAGCAGTTTATCGCGGGTCAGTGAGCAGTTCTTC.

This clone was observed a handful of times. The J gene is TRBJ1-6, the V gene TRBV27, with D possibly matching TRBD1 (5 bases). V shed 5 bases and J shed 7 bases, with 15 bases lying between them. The germline CDR1 and CDR2 sequences are MNHEY and SMNVEV (reference sequence). The CDR3 contains 15 residues. For the CDR3, the DNA is TGTGCCAGCAGTCTACAGGTGACGGCGAATTCACCCCTCCACTTT. This codes for CASSLQVTANSPLHF.

This chain links TRBV6-6 with TRBJ1-2, with TRBD1 matching over 7 bases. The CDR3 length is 14 residues. The V gene end was trimmed by 5 bases and the J gene end by 5 bases; junction bases not matched to a gene: 8. Germline-derived CDR1 and CDR2 are MNHNY and SVGAGI (reference sequence). Here the CDR3 reads CASSEGTASYGYTF. The CDR3 bases are TGTGCCAGCAGTGAGGGGACAGCATCTTATGGCTACACCTTC.

This clone appeared a single time. This chain links TRBV6-6 with TRBJ1-2, with a weak D call TRBD1 (5 bases). V dropped 10 bases and J dropped 1 base, with 13 bases sitting between them. Germline V gives CDR1 MNHNY, CDR2 SVGAGI (reference sequence). This CDR3 is built from 13 residues. CDR3 DNA sequence: TGTGCCATCGCAGCGGGGGTTAACTATGGCTACACCTTC. It translates to CAIAAGVNYGYTF.

The genes are TRBV5-6 and TRBJ1-1; D uncertain. The CDR3 length is 14 residues. V was cut by 0 bases and J by 6 bases, with 12 bases left in between. CDR1 and CDR2 from the germline V gene are SGHDT and YYEEEE. The CDR3 here is CASSLGTGRAEAFF. The CDR3 bases are TGTGCCAGCAGCTTGGGCACGGGTAGGGCTGAAGCTTTCTTT. The whole variable domain, filled in from reference TRBV5-6 and TRBJ1-1, reads DAGVTQSPTHLIKTRGQQVTLRCSPKSGHDTVSWYQQALGQGPQFIFQYYEEEERQRGNFPDRFSGHQFPNYSSELNVNALLLGDSALYLCASSLGTGRAEAFFGQGTRLTVV.

V is TRBV5-1 and J is TRBJ2-2; 11 bases are a match to TRBD1. The trim removed 2 bases at V and 2 bases at J, leaving 5 bases unmatched. CDR3 length equals 17 residues. Germline loops: CDR1 SGHRS, CDR2 YFSETQ. CDR3 bases: TGCGCCAGCAGCTTTGGCGGGACAGGGGGTAACACCGGGGAGCTGTTTTTT. This sequence encodes CASSFGGTGGNTGELFF.

The chain couples TRBV7-9 to TRBJ2-3, with D perhaps assigned TRBD1 or TRBD2 (6 bases each). Trimming removed 5 bases at V and 2 bases at J, with 14 bases between. The CDR3 contains 15 residues. Germline-derived CDR1 and CDR2 are SEHNR and FQNEAQ (reference sequence). The DNA of the CDR3 is TGTGCCAGCAGCGTCACGGGGGCCTCCACAGATACGCAGTATTTT. It is translated as CASSVTGASTDTQYF.

J is TRBJ1-2 and V is TRBV4-1; D gene uncertain. Germline loops: CDR1 MGHRA, CDR2 YSYEKL. V was clipped by 0 bases and J by 0 bases, with 14 bases between them. The CDR3 contains 17 residues. CDR3 residues: CASSQDNGRPTNYGYTF. In DNA, the CDR3 is TGCGCCAGCAGCCAAGATAATGGGCGCCCCACTAACTATGGCTACACCTTC.

This rearrangement joins TRBV27 to TRBJ1-2; 7 bases match TRBD1. The germline gives CDR1 MNHEY, CDR2 SMNVEV (reference sequence). Trimming at V came to 5 bases and at J to 2 bases, leaving 14 bases not matched to a gene. CDR3 length: 17 residues. CDR3 sequence reads: CASSAFLTGSWNYGYTF. DNA for the CDR3: TGTGCCAGCAGTGCCTTCTTGACAGGGTCTTGGAACTATGGCTACACCTTC.